A selection of T cell receptor beta chains follows, all from one sample in a study of shared clonotypes between healthy human individuals. Clones were read by immunoSEQ multiplex PCR, and TCRdb kept only the in-frame ones, dropping some. The profile shows millions of clones, around nine tenths of them singletons. Sequenced material: naive CD4+ T cells sorted from blood. The source of these receptors is a man younger than 35 in good health. Each CDR3 is given with its conserved first and last residue. D genes are given only for firm matches. Clone sizes are given selectively: once, few, many, or a class where the clone is expanded.

V	D	J	size	CDR3	DNA
TRBV27	.	TRBJ1-1	.	CASSSFRVGGTEAFF	TGTGCCAGCAGTTCATTCAGGGTGGGCGGTACTGAAGCTTTCTTT
TRBV19	.	TRBJ1-2	.	CASKTGVYGYTF	TGTGCCAGCAAGACAGGAGTCTATGGCTACACCTTC
TRBV6-5	.	TRBJ1-1	.	CASSELVGAFF	TGTGCCAGCAGTGAGCTAGTCGGAGCTTTCTTT
TRBV6-6	.	TRBJ1-1	.	CASTKRTEAFF	TGTGCCAGCACTAAACGGACTGAAGCTTTCTTT
TRBV7-8	.	TRBJ2-7	.	CASSLVSYREQYF	TGTGCCAGCAGCTTAGTCAGTTATCGCGAGCAGTACTTC
TRBV27	.	TRBJ1-5	.	CASSFPPGPYSNQPQHF	TGTGCCAGCAGTTTTCCCCCAGGGCCCTATAGCAATCAGCCCCAGCATTTT
TRBV19	.	TRBJ1-3	.	CASKEGLTGNTIYF	TGTGCCAGTAAGGAGGGACTTACTGGAAACACCATATATTTT
TRBV29-1	TRBD1	TRBJ2-3	.	CSTGQGVGTDTQYF	TGCAGCACAGGACAGGGAGTCGGCACAGATACGCAGTATTTT
TRBV6-5	.	TRBJ1-5	.	CASSRGNNQPQHF	TGTGCCAGCAGCCGGGGGAACAATCAGCCCCAGCATTTT
TRBV11-2	.	TRBJ1-3	.	CASSPLAGTGNTIYF	TGTGCCAGCAGCCCCTTGGCTGGCACTGGAAACACCATATATTTT
TRBV5-1	TRBD1	TRBJ1-2	.	CASSLVGDSGYTF	TGCGCCAGCAGCTTGGTCGGGGACAGTGGCTACACCTTC
TRBV5-4	.	TRBJ1-3	.	CASSLVGVGSGNTIYF	TGTGCCAGCAGCTTGGTCGGGGTGGGCTCTGGAAACACCATATATTTT
TRBV6-1	.	TRBJ2-3	.	CASSRDFIDTQYF	TGTGCCAGCAGTAGGGACTTCATCGATACGCAGTATTTT
TRBV15	TRBD2	TRBJ2-7	.	CATSRERGAYEQYF	TGTGCCACCAGCAGAGAGCGGGGGGCCTACGAGCAGTACTTC
TRBV5-1	.	TRBJ2-3	.	CASSPEPGSTDTQYF	TGCGCCAGCAGCCCTGAGCCGGGGAGCACAGATACGCAGTATTTT
TRBV5-1	.	TRBJ2-7	once	CASSLAQGGEQYF	TGCGCCAGCAGCTTGGCGCAGGGCGGCGAGCAGTACTTC
TRBV6-5	TRBD1	TRBJ2-7	once	CASSLSGTGPYEQYF	TGTGCCAGCAGCCTATCCGGGACAGGGCCCTACGAGCAGTACTTC
TRBV27	.	TRBJ2-2	.	CASSFIGPTTTGELFF	TGTGCCAGCAGCTTTATAGGGCCGACTACCACCGGGGAGCTGTTTTTT
TRBV19	TRBD2	TRBJ2-1	once	CASSVSGSVDNEQFF	TGTGCCAGTAGTGTGAGCGGGAGTGTTGACAATGAGCAGTTCTTC
TRBV2	TRBD2	TRBJ2-2	.	CASRGTSFAGELFF	TGTGCCAGCAGAGGGACTAGTTTTGCCGGGGAGCTGTTTTTT
TRBV11-2	TRBD1	TRBJ1-5	.	CASSLGRGHQPQHF	TGTGCCAGCAGCTTAGGGAGGGGGCACCAGCCCCAGCATTTT
TRBV7-8	TRBD2	TRBJ2-3	.	CASSLRTSGSFPDTQYF	TGTGCCAGCAGCTTGCGGACTAGCGGGAGCTTCCCAGATACGCAGTATTTT
TRBV7-2	.	TRBJ1-5	.	CASSLGAGHVKIQSQPQHF	TGTGCCAGCAGCCTAGGGGCAGGACACGTTAAAATCCAATCACAGCCCCAGCATTTT
TRBV5-1	.	TRBJ2-2	.	CASSLDGRNTGELFF	TGCGCCAGCAGCTTGGATGGCAGAAACACCGGGGAGCTGTTTTTT
TRBV19	.	TRBJ2-1	.	CASRVRGLSYNEQFF	TGTGCCAGTAGGGTCAGGGGCCTCTCCTACAATGAGCAGTTCTTC
TRBV7-8	.	TRBJ1-2	.	CASSVKAGGVNGYTF	TGTGCCAGCAGCGTAAAGGCGGGGGGCGTAAATGGCTACACCTTC
TRBV4-3	.	TRBJ2-7	.	CASSQDLTGVSYEQYF	TGCGCCAGCAGCCAAGATCTGACCGGAGTCTCCTACGAGCAGTACTTC
TRBV6-5	TRBD1	TRBJ2-7	.	CASRTQQGAYEQYF	TGTGCCAGCAGAACACAACAGGGGGCCTACGAGCAGTACTTC
TRBV7-9	.	TRBJ2-1	.	CASSRGGTYNEQFF	TGTGCCAGCAGCCGAGGCGGGACGTACAATGAGCAGTTCTTC
TRBV25-1	.	TRBJ2-5	.	CASSEWETQYF	TGTGCCAGCAGTGAATGGGAGACCCAGTACTTC
TRBV7-2	TRBD2	TRBJ2-1	.	CASRSEVAGANEQFF	TGTGCCAGCAGAAGCGAAGTAGCGGGGGCCAATGAGCAGTTCTTC
TRBV6-5	TRBD1	TRBJ1-6	.	CASSYSRQGGTPLHF	TGTGCCAGCAGTTACTCGCGTCAGGGGGGGACACCCCTCCACTTT
TRBV7-9	TRBD1	TRBJ2-2	.	CASSRPQGDPVGGELFF	TGTGCCAGCAGCCGGCCCCAGGGGGACCCTGTAGGCGGGGAGCTGTTTTTT
TRBV10-3	.	TRBJ1-2	.	CAISGGANYGYTF	TGTGCCATCAGTGGAGGGGCGAACTATGGCTACACCTTC
TRBV7-7	TRBD1	TRBJ1-4	.	CASSVGQGKANEKLFF	TGTGCTAGCAGTGTGGGACAGGGGAAAGCTAATGAAAAACTGTTTTTT
TRBV5-1	.	TRBJ1-6	.	CASSLARDSPLHF	TGCGCCAGCAGCTTGGCCCGGGATTCACCCCTCCACTTT
TRBV14	TRBD1	TRBJ2-7	.	CASSILGTGPYEQYF	TGTGCCAGCAGCATACTAGGGACAGGCCCCTACGAGCAGTACTTC
TRBV28	.	TRBJ2-1	.	CASIGRPGVNDEQFF	TGTGCCAGCATCGGACGCCCAGGGGTCAACGATGAGCAGTTCTTC
TRBV10-3	.	TRBJ2-7	.	CAISAAQGRVGGSSYEQYF	TGTGCCATCAGTGCAGCCCAAGGCCGTGTGGGTGGAAGCTCCTACGAGCAGTACTTC
TRBV7-2	TRBD2	TRBJ2-3	.	CASSSLAGVADTQYF	TGTGCCAGCAGCTCATTAGCGGGAGTCGCAGATACGCAGTATTTT
TRBV6-4	.	TRBJ2-3	.	CASSVGGGGDTQYF	TGTGCCAGCAGTGTGGGGGGAGGTGGAGATACGCAGTATTTT